Presented here are 9 T cell receptor beta chains from one specimen sequenced in a study of identical twins. Each CDR3 protein gets one entry after TCRdb re-called the 5' RACE reads with MiXCR. The sample gives roughly 220,000 distinct CDR3 sequences, over 5% of which show up once; less than 15% is in the top ten. Separately, the same data were catalogued under a study of T cells expressing NK-cell markers.

The sample taken for sequencing was CD8+ T cells sorted from blood. Every receptor here comes from a woman between 18 and 29 years old in good health.

The CDR3 DNA follows: TGTGCCAGCAGTTACTTGAGCGGGAGGGCGGATGAGCAGTTCTTC. Translating gives CASSYLSGRADEQFF. The chain employs TRBV6-5 and TRBJ2-1; TRBD2 agrees at 10 bases. This CDR3 is built from 15 residues. V gave up 1 base and J gave up 8 bases; unmatched junction bases: 5. Germline V CDR1 and CDR2: MNHEY, SVGAGI.

This clonotype turned up a few times. The chain combines TRBV7-2 with TRBJ1-5; D gene uncertain. The CDR3 consists of 14 residues. V dropped 5 bases and J dropped 0 bases, with 8 bases sitting between them. CDR1 and CDR2 (germline): SGHTA, FQGNSA. The DNA of the CDR3 is TGTGCCAGCAGCGCAGGAAATAGCAATCAGCCCCAGCATTTT. As protein: CASSAGNSNQPQHF.

There are many counts of this clonotype. The chain couples TRBV5-1 to TRBJ2-1; D uncertain. The CDR3 covers 16 residues. V was pared by 3 bases and J by 15 bases, with 28 bases between. Germline assignment: CDR1 SGHRS and CDR2 YFSETQ. Here the CDR3 DNA reads TGCGCCAGCAGCTCCAGTGGGGATTCGAGTCTGGGGTTTGGGTTCTTC. Amino acids: CASSSSGDSSLGFGFF.

The V and J genes are TRBV10-2 and TRBJ1-1; the D is unclear. Deletions cut 10 bases from V and 7 bases from J, with 13 bases between. This CDR3 has 11 amino acids. Germline V lookup: CDR1 WSHSY, CDR2 SAAADI. The CDR3 bases are TGCGCCACGTCCCCACCAGGTGAAGCTTTCTTT. Amino acid sequence: CATSPPGEAFF.

The J gene is TRBJ2-1, the V gene TRBV6-1; TRBD2 matches at 13 bases. Germline loops: CDR1 MNHNS, CDR2 SASEGT. The CDR3 consists of 15 residues. The V gene end was trimmed by 6 bases and the J gene end by 8 bases; junction bases not matched to a gene: 7. This CDR3 reads CASSTGLAGDDEQFF. CDR3 in DNA: TGTGCCAGCAGCACAGGACTAGCGGGAGATGATGAGCAGTTCTTC.

This clonotype was detected many times. CDR3 nucleotides: TGTGCCAGCAGCTTGACCAGCCCGAATGAGCAGTTCTTC. Residues: CASSLTSPNEQFF. This rearrangement joins TRBV5-6 to TRBJ2-1, with unresolved D. The CDR3 spans 13 residues. Trimming removed 1 base at V and 7 bases at J, with 9 bases between. Germline V CDR1 and CDR2: SGHDT, YYEEEE.

The chain joins TRBV20-1 to TRBJ2-7, with D tentatively TRBD1 (7 bases). CDR3 length equals 12 residues. With 5 bases removed from V and 5 bases from J, the gap between germline ends came to 13 bases. CDR1 is DFQATT and CDR2 is SNEGSKA in the germline V gene (reference sequence). The CDR3 loop is CSAQGGRNEQYF. Written as DNA, the CDR3 is TGCAGTGCTCAGGGGGGTCGTAACGAGCAGTACTTC.

This clonotype has ten or more counts. This chain links TRBV11-1 with TRBJ2-2; D tentatively fits TRBD1 or TRBD2 (5 bases each). The V gene lost 4 bases and the J gene lost 0 bases, with 18 bases spanning the gap. The CDR3 extends over 18 amino acids. Germline V gives CDR1 SGHAT, CDR2 FQDESV (reference sequence). CDR3 bases: TGTGCCAGCAGCTCAGAGGGGTACAGATTCGCGAACACCGGGGAGCTGTTTTTT. Translating gives CASSSEGYRFANTGELFF.

This clonotype was counted between two and nine times. J is TRBJ1-1 and V is TRBV6-1; tentatively, D is TRBD1 (5 bases). V was cut by 4 bases and J by 6 bases, with 18 bases left in between. This CDR3 comprises 15 residues. Germline V gives CDR1 MNHNS, CDR2 SASEGT. CDR3 protein: CASSARATLASEAFF. Here the CDR3 DNA reads TGTGCCAGCAGTGCCAGGGCCACCTTGGCCTCTGAAGCTTTCTTT.